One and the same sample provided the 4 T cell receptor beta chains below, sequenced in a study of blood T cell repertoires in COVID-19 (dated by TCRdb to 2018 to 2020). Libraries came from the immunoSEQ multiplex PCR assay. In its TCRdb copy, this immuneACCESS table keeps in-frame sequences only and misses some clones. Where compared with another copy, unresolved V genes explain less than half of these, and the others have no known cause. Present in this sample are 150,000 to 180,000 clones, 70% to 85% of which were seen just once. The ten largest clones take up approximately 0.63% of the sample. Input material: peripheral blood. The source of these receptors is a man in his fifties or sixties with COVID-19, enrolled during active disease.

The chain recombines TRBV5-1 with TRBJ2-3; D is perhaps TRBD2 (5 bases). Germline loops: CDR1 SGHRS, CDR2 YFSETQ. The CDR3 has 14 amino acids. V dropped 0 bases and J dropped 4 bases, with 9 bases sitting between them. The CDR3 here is CASSLGGDADTQYF. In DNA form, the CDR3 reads TGCGCCAGCAGCTTGGGGGGAGATGCAGATACGCAGTATTTT.

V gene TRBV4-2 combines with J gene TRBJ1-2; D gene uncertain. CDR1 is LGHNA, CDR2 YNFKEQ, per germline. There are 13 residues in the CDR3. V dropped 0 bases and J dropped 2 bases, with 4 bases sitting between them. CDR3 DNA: TGTGCCAGCAGCCAAGATGAGAACTATGGCTACACCTTC. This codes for CASSQDENYGYTF.

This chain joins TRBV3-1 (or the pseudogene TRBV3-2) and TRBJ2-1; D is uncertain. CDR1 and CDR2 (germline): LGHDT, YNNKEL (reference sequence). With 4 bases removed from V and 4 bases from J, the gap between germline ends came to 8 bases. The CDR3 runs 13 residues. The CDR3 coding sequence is TGTGCCAGCAGCCCAGCCAGGTACAATGAGCAGTTCTTC. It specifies CASSPARYNEQFF.

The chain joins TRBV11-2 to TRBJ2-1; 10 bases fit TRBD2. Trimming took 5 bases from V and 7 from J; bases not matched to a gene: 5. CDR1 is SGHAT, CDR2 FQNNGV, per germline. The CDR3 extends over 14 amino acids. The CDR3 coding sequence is TGTGCCAGCAGCCTAACTAGCGGGGTAAATGAGCAGTTCTTC. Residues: CASSLTSGVNEQFF.